The next 5 T cell receptor beta chains were all read from a single sample in a study of shared clonotypes between healthy human individuals (dated by TCRdb to 2018 to 2021). CD8 naive samples consisted of CD45RO-negative cells that were positively selected for CCR7, yielding a CD45RA+CCR7+ population without TemRA cells. Library creation used the immunoSEQ multiplex PCR assay. TCRdb provides this immuneACCESS table in a form limited to in-frame rearrangements. Some clones are lacking; in checked studies, under half of them reflect an unresolved V gene, and why the rest are absent is not known. Across this sample there are around 2,000,000 clones, with roughly 91% seen only once. Of the sample, roughly 1.8% is held by the ten largest clones. Sequencing was carried out using naive CD8+ T cells from PBMCs. This specimen's cell subset or site label, interpreted: CD45RA+CCR7+. Source of these receptors: a man aged 18 to 29 in good health. Some clones in this sample may be carry-over from other donors' samples.

The genes are TRBV5-1 and TRBJ1-2; no firm D call. The germline V and J ends were trimmed by 1 base and 8 bases, with 12 bases remaining between them. The CDR3 runs 13 residues. CDR1 and CDR2 (germline): SGHRS, YFSETQ. The CDR3: CASSLTRAEGYTF. The CDR3 DNA sequence: TGCGCCAGCAGCTTGACAAGGGCGGAAGGCTACACCTTC. The variable domain in full, completed from reference TRBV5-1 and TRBJ1-2, reads KAGVTQTPRYLIKTRGQQVTLSCSPISGHRSVSWYQQTPGQGLQFLFEYFSETQRNKGNFPGRFSGRQFSNSRSEMNVSTLELGDSALYLCASSLTRAEGYTFGSGTRLTVV.

The gene calls are TRBV6-4 and TRBJ2-6; 8 nucleotides align to TRBD1. Germline V CDR1 and CDR2: MRHNA, SNTAGT. The length of the CDR3 is 19 residues. Trimming took 5 bases from V and 0 from J; bases not matched to a gene: 12. CDR3 DNA: TGTGCCAGCAGTCCAGTCGGACAGGGTTTAAGCTCTGGGGCCAACGTCCTGACTTTC. Protein sequence: CASSPVGQGLSSGANVLTF.

CDR3: CASSSGLAGVRRGSYNEQFF. The CDR3 coding sequence is TGTGCCAGCAGTTCGGGACTAGCGGGAGTCCGACGGGGGTCCTACAATGAGCAGTTCTTC. This chain connects TRBV27 to TRBJ2-1; 14 bases map to TRBD2. The V gene's germline CDR1 is MNHEY and CDR2 SMNVEV (reference sequence). V shed 4 bases and J 1 base; nucleotides not matched to a gene: 12. The CDR3 loop spans 20 amino acids.

J is TRBJ2-5 and V is TRBV7-2; no reliable D call. Per germline, CDR1 SGHTA and CDR2 FQGNSA. V was pared by 1 base and J by 7 bases, with 19 bases between. This CDR3 is built from 16 residues. DNA of the CDR3: TGTGCCAGCAGCTTAGGGCCCGGCGGCACATCTGGGACCCAGTACTTC. Amino acids: CASSLGPGGTSGTQYF.

The chain recombines TRBV10-3 with TRBJ2-3; D is unresolved. Germline V lookup: CDR1 ENHRY, CDR2 SYGVKD. V lost 0 bases to trimming and J lost 0 bases, with 10 bases between them. This CDR3 comprises 16 residues. CDR3 sequence: CAISESRTESTDTQYF. The CDR3 region has the DNA TGTGCCATCAGTGAGTCAAGGACGGAGAGCACAGATACGCAGTATTTT.